Listed below are T cell receptor beta chains from one sample, sequenced in a study of blood T cell repertoires in COVID-19. The data were produced by immunoSEQ multiplex PCR, yet TCRdb's version contains in-frame clones alone and is incomplete. The table lists approximately 90,000 clones, around 84% of them singletons. Sequenced: peripheral blood. Source of these receptors: a man in his sixties with acute or convalescent COVID-19. The CDR3 runs from the conserved cysteine through the conserved F or W. The D gene is left open where the match is weak. Clone size is shown for a subset of rows, as once, few, many or a class of expanded clone.

>NA|few|TRBV7-9|TRBJ1-5
TGTGCCAGCAGCTTGGGGGCTCAGCCCCAGCATTTT
CASSLGAQPQHF
>TRBD2|NA|TRBV30|TRBJ2-3
TGTGCCTGGAGTCCCCGGCAGCGGGGGGGCGGGAGAAGGGACACAGATACGCAGTATTTT
CAWSPRQRGGGRRDTDTQYF
>NA|NA|TRBV27|TRBJ1-2
TGTGCCAGCAGTAGATTACAGGGAGCTAACTATGGCTACACCTTC
CASSRLQGANYGYTF
>NA|NA|TRBV18|TRBJ1-2
TGTGCCAGCTCACCATCCCCACAACCTGCTAACTATGGCTACACCTTC
CASSPSPQPANYGYTF
>NA|NA|TRBV9|TRBJ2-3
TGTGCCAGCAGCGTAGGGAGGGGGCGAAACACAGATACGCAGTATTTT
CASSVGRGRNTDTQYF
>NA|NA|TRBV7-9|TRBJ1-4
TGTGCCAGCCGACCCACCGCGGGGGCGTATGAAAAACTGTTTTTT
CASRPTAGAYEKLFF
>NA|NA|TRBV4-2|TRBJ1-2
TGTGCCAGCAGCCAAGATCCCCAGGAAGGTGGCTACACCTTC
CASSQDPQEGGYTF
>TRBD2|NA|TRBV3-1/TRBV3-2|TRBJ2-2
TGTGCCAGCAGCCAACTACGGGGGGGGAACACCGGGGAGCTGTTTTTT
CASSQLRGGNTGELFF
>NA|once|TRBV7-2|TRBJ2-1
TGTGCCAGCAGCTTCCAACAGGGTTACAATGAGCAGTTCTTC
CASSFQQGYNEQFF
>TRBD2|NA|TRBV5-1|TRBJ2-2
TGCGCCAGCAGCTTACGGACTAGCGGGGGACCGAACACCGGGGAGCTGTTTTTT
CASSLRTSGGPNTGELFF
>NA|NA|TRBV7-9|TRBJ1-6
TGTGCCACGGGGGGGGCTTATGGACCATCATCACCCCTCCACTTT
CATGGAYGPSSPLHF
>NA|NA|TRBV15|TRBJ1-4
TGTGCCACCAGCCCGGCGGGGACTAATAATGAAAAACTGTTTTTT
CATSPAGTNNEKLFF
>TRBD1|NA|TRBV7-9|TRBJ2-2
TGTGCCAGCAGTTACAGGGGGTCGGTCACCGGGGAGCTGTTTTTT
CASSYRGSVTGELFF
>TRBD1|NA|TRBV27|TRBJ2-1
TGTGCCAGCAGTTTCACTCCCGGGACAGGCTCCTACAATGAGCAGTTCTTC
CASSFTPGTGSYNEQFF
>NA|NA|TRBV4-1|TRBJ2-3
TGCGCCAGCAGCCAAGGAGGGGGAGCGAACACAGATACGCAGTATTTT
CASSQGGGANTDTQYF
>NA|NA|TRBV7-2|TRBJ2-1
TGTGCCAGCAGCTTATTTGCCGGCTCCTACAATGAGCAGTTCTTC
CASSLFAGSYNEQFF
>NA|NA|TRBV19|TRBJ2-1
TGTGCCAGTAGTATCATAGCCTCCCCTGAGTTTAGTGAGCAGTTCTTC
CASSIIASPEFSEQFF
>TRBD2|NA|TRBV7-9|TRBJ2-3
TGTGCCAGCAGCTTAGGCGGACTAGCGGGGGGAGATACGCAGTATTTT
CASSLGGLAGGDTQYF
>TRBD1|NA|TRBV6-5|TRBJ1-6
TGTGCCAGCAGTTACTTTCCGGGACAGGATTCACCCCTCCACTTT
CASSYFPGQDSPLHF
>TRBD1|NA|TRBV15|TRBJ2-1
TGTGCCACCAGCAGATATGGACAGGGAATCAATGAGCAGTTCTTC
CATSRYGQGINEQFF
>TRBD2|NA|TRBV6-5|TRBJ2-1
TGTGCCAGCAGTTACTCGAGACTAGCGGGGGGCGTCTTC
CASSYSRLAGGVF
>NA|NA|TRBV7-6|TRBJ1-6
TGTGCCAGCAGCCTGACCCCCACCGGGGTAAGCTCACCCCTCCACTTT
CASSLTPTGVSSPLHF
>TRBD2|NA|TRBV5-4|TRBJ2-5
TGTGCCAGCAGCCTCCGAGCGGGGGACCAAGAGACCCAGTACTTC
CASSLRAGDQETQYF
>TRBD2|few|TRBV5-1|TRBJ2-1
TGCGCCAGCAGTGGTTCGGTAGCGGGGGGCGTCAATGAGCAGTTCTTC
CASSGSVAGGVNEQFF
>NA|once|TRBV6-5|TRBJ1-4
TGTGCCAGCAGCCCGGGTAAGGGGCGGGAAAAACTGTTTTTT
CASSPGKGREKLFF
>NA|NA|TRBV2|TRBJ2-2
TGTGCCAGCAGTGAATGGGGGGCGAACACCGGGGAGCTGTTTTTT
CASSEWGANTGELFF